This is a list of T cell receptor beta chains from one sample in a study of T cell changes during pregnancy in multiple sclerosis. The protocol was immunoSEQ multiplex PCR, while the TCRdb copy is restricted to in-frame clones and leaves out a portion. The top ten hold under 0.8% of the sample, which has under 45,000 clones, 89% seen once. Sequencing was performed on CD4+ T cells from peripheral blood mononuclear cells, taken in the first trimester of pregnancy. The receptors originated from a female donor with multiple sclerosis, enrolled in a pregnancy study. Both conserved end residues are part of each CDR3. The D gene is left open where the match is weak. A clone size is listed for some rows: how often the clone was seen (once, few, many), or a class if it is expanded.

v_call	clone_size	j_call	d_call	cdr3_aa	cdr3_nt
TRBV25-1	NA	TRBJ1-5	NA	CASSDTGGPGQPQHF	TGTGCCAGCAGTGATACCGGTGGGCCCGGTCAGCCCCAGCATTTT
TRBV7-9	NA	TRBJ2-3	NA	CASSHRTGGTDTQYF	TGTGCCAGCTCCCATCGTACGGGAGGCACAGATACGCAGTATTTT
TRBV28	NA	TRBJ2-4	NA	CASSFTGIAKNIQYF	TGTGCCAGCAGTTTCACAGGGATAGCCAAAAACATTCAGTACTTC
TRBV29-1	NA	TRBJ2-3	NA	CSVEGLDTQYF	TGCAGCGTTGAAGGGCTAGATACGCAGTATTTT
TRBV7-9	NA	TRBJ1-4	TRBD1	CASSFWTGATNEKLFF	TGTGCCAGCAGCTTCTGGACAGGGGCAACTAATGAAAAACTGTTTTTT
TRBV28	NA	TRBJ1-5	TRBD1	CASSFGTGGNFNQPQHF	TGTGCCAGCAGTTTTGGGACAGGGGGGAACTTCAATCAGCCCCAGCATTTT
TRBV7-2	NA	TRBJ2-5	NA	CASSSTTARVRGTQYF	TGTGCCAGCAGCTCGACCACCGCCAGGGTGAGAGGGACCCAGTACTTC
TRBV7-2	NA	TRBJ2-7	NA	CASSDRGNTAPYEQYF	TGTGCCAGCAGCGATAGGGGGAATACTGCTCCCTACGAGCAGTACTTC
TRBV28	NA	TRBJ1-2	NA	CASSIQTGGPYGYTF	TGTGCCAGCAGTATCCAGACGGGGGGGCCCTATGGCTACACCTTC
TRBV5-6	NA	TRBJ1-5	NA	CASSFWQGRAQHF	TGTGCCAGCAGCTTTTGGCAGGGCAGGGCCCAGCATTTT
TRBV18	NA	TRBJ1-2	NA	CASYQEPVYGYTF	TGTGCCAGCTACCAAGAGCCGGTCTATGGCTACACCTTC
TRBV5-1	NA	TRBJ2-7	TRBD2	CASSGELAGGEQYF	TGCGCCAGCAGCGGAGAACTAGCGGGAGGCGAGCAGTACTTC
TRBV14	NA	TRBJ2-2	NA	CASSQDSGGRRLGTGELFF	TGTGCCAGCAGCCAAGATTCCGGAGGCAGGAGGTTGGGCACCGGGGAGCTGTTTTTT
TRBV28	NA	TRBJ2-7	TRBD2	CASSPNSGIIDEQYF	TGTGCCAGCAGCCCCAATAGCGGGATTATCGACGAGCAGTACTTC
TRBV4-3	NA	TRBJ1-1	NA	CASSQEYTDTEAFF	TGCGCCAGCAGCCAAGAGTACACAGACACTGAAGCTTTCTTT
TRBV6-6	NA	TRBJ1-4	NA	CASSLSGRWEKLFF	TGTGCCAGCAGTCTCAGCGGGCGGTGGGAAAAACTGTTTTTT
TRBV5-1	NA	TRBJ2-1	TRBD2	CASSLLAGGNRNEQFF	TGCGCCAGCAGCTTGTTAGCGGGAGGTAATCGCAATGAGCAGTTCTTC
TRBV28	once	TRBJ1-2	TRBD1	CASRPTGRNYGYTF	TGTGCCAGCAGGCCGACAGGGAGGAACTATGGCTACACCTTC
TRBV16	NA	TRBJ2-3	NA	CASSQSPAYTDTQYF	TGTGCCAGCAGCCAATCTCCCGCCTACACAGATACGCAGTATTTT
TRBV6-4	NA	TRBJ2-2	NA	CASSEREYTGELFF	TGTGCCAGCAGTGAGAGAGAGTACACCGGGGAGCTGTTTTTT
TRBV5-1	NA	TRBJ2-5	NA	CASSRGETQYF	TGCGCCAGCAGTCGAGGGGAGACCCAGTACTTC
TRBV5-1	NA	TRBJ2-1	TRBD2	CASSQGLAGAEINEQFF	TGCGCCAGCAGCCAGGGACTAGCGGGAGCGGAGATCAATGAGCAGTTCTTC
TRBV7-9	NA	TRBJ2-1	TRBD2	CASSPRTSGSYNEQFF	TGTGCCAGCAGCCCAAGGACTAGCGGCTCCTACAATGAGCAGTTCTTC
TRBV9	NA	TRBJ2-4	TRBD1	CASSVLDRGIQYF	TGTGCCAGCAGCGTACTGGACAGGGGAATTCAGTACTTC
TRBV4-3	NA	TRBJ2-1	NA	CASSQDQGGRNEQFF	TGCGCCAGCAGCCAAGATCAAGGGGGAAGGAATGAGCAGTTCTTC
TRBV19	NA	TRBJ2-1	TRBD1	CASSIGAGQGANEQFF	TGTGCCAGTAGTATTGGTGCCGGACAGGGGGCCAATGAGCAGTTCTTC
TRBV5-1	NA	TRBJ2-5	NA	CASSSTQGGTQYF	TGCGCCAGCAGCTCAACCCAGGGTGGGACCCAGTACTTC
TRBV4-1	NA	TRBJ2-5	TRBD2	CASSQDSASGRKTQYF	TGCGCCAGCAGCCAAGATTCGGCTAGCGGGAGGAAGACCCAGTACTTC
TRBV11-2	NA	TRBJ2-7	NA	CASSFLFSYEQYF	TGTGCCAGCAGCTTTCTCTTCTCCTACGAGCAGTACTTC
TRBV11-3	NA	TRBJ2-5	NA	CASSFPFGGSETQYF	TGTGCCAGCAGCTTCCCCTTTGGGGGCTCTGAGACCCAGTACTTC
TRBV19	NA	TRBJ1-5	NA	CASSPSLISNQPQHF	TGTGCCAGTAGCCCTAGTCTGATTAGCAATCAGCCCCAGCATTTT
TRBV7-9	NA	TRBJ2-1	NA	CASSPGLNSYNEQFF	TGTGCCAGCAGCCCGGGACTCAACTCCTACAATGAGCAGTTCTTC
TRBV7-6	NA	TRBJ2-2	TRBD1	CASSLTGVDTGELFF	TGTGCCAGCAGTTTAACAGGGGTGGACACCGGGGAGCTGTTTTTT